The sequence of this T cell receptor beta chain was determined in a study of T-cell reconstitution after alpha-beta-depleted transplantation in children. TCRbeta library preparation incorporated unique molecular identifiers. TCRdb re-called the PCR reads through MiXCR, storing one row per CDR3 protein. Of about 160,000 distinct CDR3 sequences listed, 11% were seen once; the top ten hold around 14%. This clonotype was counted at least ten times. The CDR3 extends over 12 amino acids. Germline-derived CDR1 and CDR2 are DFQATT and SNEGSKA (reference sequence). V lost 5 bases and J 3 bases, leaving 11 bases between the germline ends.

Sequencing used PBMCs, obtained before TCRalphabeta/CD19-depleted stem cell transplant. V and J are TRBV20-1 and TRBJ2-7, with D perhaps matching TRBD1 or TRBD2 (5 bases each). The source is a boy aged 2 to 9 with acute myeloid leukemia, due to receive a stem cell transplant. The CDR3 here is CSAQRGSYEQYF. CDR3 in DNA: TGCAGTGCTCAACGGGGCAGCTACGAGCAGTACTTC.